Given below is one TCR beta chain in context. This clonotype qualifies as medium-sized (0.01 to 0.1%). No antigen is known for it. Base qualities are not provided; no much larger clone lies one nucleotide away. The sample is drawn from a study of immune heterogeneity within non-small cell lung tumors (dated by TCRdb to between 2017 and 2018). About the study as a whole: By histology, the tumors included about 11 non-squamous carcinomas, a few squamous cell carcinomas and 1 tumor not otherwise specified. To look at intratumoral immune heterogeneity, the study ran whole-exome sequencing, RNA-seq and TCR beta repertoire sequencing on several spatially distinct regions taken from every NSCLC tumor. TCR repertoire analysis included 57 tumor loci from under 19 patients, whereas transcriptome data included only roughly 40 loci from roughly 12 patients. For mutant peptides 8 to 11 amino acids long, netMHCpan-3.0 predicted neoantigen binding to the HLA alleles of each patient.

General study outcomes and caveats: Local tumor mutational burden and local T-cell repertoire clonality had a statistically significant but moderate positive correlation (R about 0.35). Individual patients mostly had different high-frequency TCR beta clonotypes. Within a patient, identical dominant CDR3B clonotypes were found to recur across loci, yet unique high-frequency clones were also harbored in different tumor locations.

For the TCR template, genomic DNA was extracted from bulk tumor tissue, and roughly 600 ng of gDNA was amplified for each sample. During surgery, multiple biopsies were taken from each primary tumor, with sampling sites spaced as far apart as possible within the tumor mass. The study cohort was described as untreated, and the patients were newly diagnosed NSCLC cases having curative surgery. The donor group was made up of over 14 newly diagnosed non-small cell lung cancer patients undergoing surgery with curative intent. A couple of independent pathologists examined the resected tumor masses. Only DNA and RNA samples of high quality went on to sequencing. A multiplex PCR system amplified the TCR beta CDR3 region, with a first 10-cycle round using 32 V-gene forward and 13 J-gene reverse primers. A QIAGEN Multiplex PCR Kit was used for first-round PCR, and the primer sequences were filed in Chinese patent CN105087789A. A second PCR round added Illumina universal primers using the Phusion High-Fidelity PCR Kit. TCR libraries were paired-end sequenced at 151 bp read length on the Illumina HiSeq X Ten platform. The source study handled its data this way. Reads without multiplex PCR primers were removed using Cutadapt, read pairs were merged using PEAR, and CDR3 regions were called using MiXCR with default settings. Repertoire diversity used Shannon entropy, and clonality was computed as one minus Shannon entropy divided by ln of productive unique sequence count. Clonotypes at a frequency of at least 0.5% were defined as dominant or high-frequency T-cell clones. The public reads were run again by TCRdb, first through fastp at Q25 and then through MiXCR, and only productive beta chains were kept. Identical CDR3 protein sequences are pooled into one entry, listed with their most common genes and DNA. These V and J calls derive from TCRdb rather than the authors' analysis. Across this sample there are 4,500 to 7,000 distinct CDR3 sequences, with around 23% seen only once. The top ten clonotypes cover roughly 17% of the sample.

Taken from the germline V gene, the CDR1 and CDR2 loops are MGHRA and YSYEKL. V and J lose 0 bases and 3 bases, and a span of 12 bases separates them. The CDR3 sequence holds 15 residues, the cysteine and phenylalanine included. The DNA shown is the 45-base CDR3, in frame from base 1. The chain joins TRBV4-1 to TRBJ2-7; the D gene may be TRBD1 or TRBD2, since each aligns over 5 bases. Sequenced material: lung tumor tissue. This clonotype originated in a man in his fifties or sixties with non-small cell lung cancer. For the CDR3, the sequence is CASSQEGRGNYEQYF. The nucleotide sequence is TGCGCCAGCAGCCAAGAGGGACGGGGAAACTACGAGCAGTACTTC.